These T cell receptor beta chains were read from a single sample in a study of cytomegalovirus exposure and HLA in healthy donors. Libraries were prepared by immunoSEQ multiplex PCR; TCRdb keeps only in-frame clonotypes and omits some of them. This sample carries tens of thousands of clones, roughly 90% of them seen once, and the ten largest clones take roughly 2.5%. The sample comprised PBMCs. All receptors come from a young woman in good health and CMV-seronegative. Each CDR3 is given with its conserved first and last residue.

V gene	J gene	CDR3 protein
TRBV10-3	TRBJ2-7	CAISGQEYSYEQYF
TRBV5-4	TRBJ1-1	CASQTGYNTEAFF
TRBV4-3	TRBJ1-2	CASSQVFNTGGWSYGYTF
TRBV28	TRBJ2-1	CASSSPGLAVYNEQFF
TRBV27	TRBJ2-1	CASSPLAANEQFF
TRBV5-1	TRBJ1-3	CASSLEAGGNTIYF
TRBV20-1	TRBJ2-7	CSASGLVEQYF
TRBV7-2	TRBJ2-2	CASSLERGTRVTGELFF
TRBV27	TRBJ1-2	CASSLQGANYGYTF
TRBV7-8	TRBJ2-7	CASSLSLEQYF
TRBV7-9	TRBJ2-3	CSSILVGGDTQYF
TRBV28	TRBJ1-1	CASNPSLEGTGMNTEAFF
TRBV4-2	TRBJ2-3	CASSQGSGASTDTQYF
TRBV11-3	TRBJ2-7	CASSPGLSRDEQYF
TRBV4-3	TRBJ2-1	CASSPDMGTGNEQFF
TRBV5-4	TRBJ2-7	CASSLGTARGEQYF
TRBV4-2	TRBJ2-7	CASSQGVQGAYEQYF
TRBV7-9	TRBJ2-5	CASSRDRGETQYF
TRBV6-5	TRBJ1-1	CASSDRTVDTEAFF
TRBV7-9	TRBJ2-1	CASSLYYEQFF